The 10 T cell receptor beta chains in this list originate from one sample, sequenced in a study of T cell repertoires in cytomegalovirus infection. The antigens these receptors bind are not known. TCRdb fed the reads into MiXCR, producing one record per CDR3 protein. The repertoire has about 500,000 distinct CDR3 sequences, roughly a third of them found once; the top ten carry roughly 15%. The input for sequencing was cultured PBMCs, taken from culture after CMV antigen stimulation. The receptors derive from a human donor in good health (CMV status not recorded). Some clones in this sample may be carry-over from other donors' samples.

The chain recombines TRBV20-1 with TRBJ2-3, with TRBD1 as a possible D gene (5 bases). The CDR3 has 13 amino acids. The germline gives CDR1 DFQATT, CDR2 SNEGSKA (reference sequence). V was trimmed by 0 bases and J by 4 bases, leaving 8 bases between them. The CDR3, as DNA: TGCAGTGCTAGAGATGGGGCGGCAGATACGCAGTATTTT. It translates to CSARDGAADTQYF.

The table lists this clonotype with a few counts. V is TRBV6-2 or TRBV6-3 and J is TRBJ2-7, with TRBD2 matching 7 bases. The CDR3 covers 14 residues. The junction had 8 bases not matched to a gene; V was cut back by 6 bases and J by 3 bases. The germline gives CDR1 MNHEY, CDR2 SVGEGT. CDR3 amino acids: CASSRAGVGYEQYV. CDR3 bases: TGTGCCAGCAGCCGGGCGGGAGTCGGCTACGAGCAGTACGTC.

This clonotype was recorded a few times. This rearrangement joins TRBV28 to TRBJ2-1; no clear D gene. Germline V CDR1 and CDR2: MDHEN, SYDVKM. This CDR3 has 14 residues. V shed 4 bases and J shed 2 bases, with 9 bases lying between them. CDR3 bases: TGTGCCAGCAGTTCCCCAAACACCTACAATGAGCAGTTCTTC. As protein: CASSSPNTYNEQFF.

This clonotype was picked up one time. V and J are TRBV19 and TRBJ2-5, with 10 bases identical to TRBD1. The CDR3 covers 15 residues. Germline V gene lookup returns CDR1 LNHDA and CDR2 SQIVND (reference sequence). The V gene end was trimmed by 6 bases and the J gene end by 2 bases; junction bases not matched to a gene: 6. The CDR3 DNA follows: TGTGCCAGTAGGACAGGGGGCGCCCGGCAAGAGACCCAGTACTTC. It encodes CASRTGGARQETQYF.

The chain couples TRBV20-1 to TRBJ1-6; tentative D call: TRBD1 (6 bases). This CDR3 contains 15 residues. V lost 6 bases and J 11 bases, leaving 23 bases between the germline ends. The V gene's germline CDR1 is DFQATT and CDR2 SNEGSKA (reference sequence). The chain's CDR3 is CSARVGAVLRTPLHF. DNA for the CDR3: TGCAGTGCGCGGGTGGGGGCCGTCTTAAGGACACCCCTCCACTTT.

This sequence joins TRBV7-2 and TRBJ1-2, with TRBD1 matching over 9 bases. This CDR3 is 14 amino acids long. Germline V CDR1 and CDR2: SGHTA, FQGNSA. Trimming took 5 bases from V and 6 from J; bases not matched to a gene: 7. The CDR3, as DNA: TGTGCCAGCAGCGGGACAGGGAGAAGGAATGGCTACACCTTC. Encoded protein: CASSGTGRRNGYTF.

This clonotype was observed a few times. The chain combines TRBV5-6 with TRBJ1-2; 8 nucleotides align to TRBD1. This CDR3 spans 14 amino acids. CDR1 SGHDT and CDR2 YYEEEE come from the germline V gene. Trimming at V came to 4 bases and at J to 7 bases, leaving 9 bases not matched to a gene. CDR3 DNA: TGTGCCAGCAGCAAGGACAGGGCCCTCTTTGGCTACACCTTC. Translated, it gives CASSKDRALFGYTF. Full variable domain (remainder filled in from reference TRBV5-6 and TRBJ1-2): DAGVTQSPTHLIKTRGQQVTLRCSPKSGHDTVSWYQQALGQGPQFIFQYYEEEERQRGNFPDRFSGHQFPNYSSELNVNALLLGDSALYLCASSKDRALFGYTFGSGTRLTVV.

This clonotype was detected many times. The chain combines TRBV7-2 with TRBJ2-1; TRBD2 matches 8 bases. With V trimmed by 5 bases and J by 5 bases, 8 bases remained unmatched. The CDR3 consists of 15 residues. CDR1 is SGHTA and CDR2 is FQGNSA in the germline V gene. The CDR3 is CASSPRFSGNNEQFF. The CDR3 DNA reads TGTGCCAGCAGCCCCCGGTTTAGCGGGAACAATGAGCAGTTCTTC.

The chain combines TRBV25-1 with TRBJ1-5; 8 bases fit TRBD1. The germline CDR1 and CDR2 sequences are MGHDK and SYGVNS. The CDR3 has 16 amino acids. Trimming took 3 bases from V and 2 from J; bases not matched to a gene: 6. The CDR3 bases are TGTGCCAGCAGTGAGGCAGGGGGCGTGGGCAATCAGCCCCAGCATTTT. It codes for CASSEAGGVGNQPQHF.

Many counts were recorded for this clonotype. The chain uses TRBV12-3 or TRBV12-4 and TRBJ1-4; a weak D match, TRBD1 (6 bases). The CDR3 length is 15 residues. The V gene lost 5 bases and the J gene lost 6 bases, with 16 bases spanning the gap. CDR3 sequence: CASSSPGTKDEKLFF. CDR3 nucleotides: TGTGCCAGCAGTAGCCCCGGGACAAAAGATGAAAAACTGTTTTTT.